Listed here are 25 T cell receptor beta chains from one sample, sequenced in a study of beta chain features in type 1 diabetes. Whole-study findings and limits: Moderate but significant shortening of TCRB CDR3s was recorded in all four CD4+ subsets from Type 1 diabetes patients.

These receptors' antigens are unknown. The whole isolated RNA underwent reverse transcription, so sequencing captured expressed TCRB transcripts. Data came from immunoSEQ multiplex PCR; TCRdb stores just in-frame clones and leaves some out. The table lists 250,000 to 300,000 clones, 13% to 15% of them singletons, with 0.015% to 0.02% in the top ten. Source material: naive CD4+ T cells from blood. All receptors come from a man aged 25-40 years with type 1 diabetes.

This clone came up a few times. V and J are TRBV9 and TRBJ2-7; D is perhaps TRBD2 (6 bases). V lost 2 bases to trimming and J lost 2 bases, with 11 bases between them. Germline lookup yields CDR1 SGDLS and CDR2 YYNGEE. The CDR3 runs to 14 residues. CDR3 sequence (DNA): TGTGCCAGCAGCGTGGCTAGCGAGCCCTACGAGCAGTACTTC. This encodes CASSVASEPYEQYF.

This clone was found a few times. This chain connects TRBV29-1 to TRBJ2-3, with 11 bases that match TRBD2. The V gene end was trimmed by 2 bases and the J gene end by 2 bases; junction bases not matched to a gene: 9. This CDR3 contains 17 residues. The germline V gene encodes CDR1 SQVTM and CDR2 ANQGSEA. This CDR3 reads CSVESQLAGDVTDTQYF. CDR3 in DNA: TGCAGCGTTGAAAGCCAACTAGCGGGAGATGTCACAGATACGCAGTATTTT.

This clone was counted a few times. The chain carries TRBV7-9 and TRBJ2-1; 8 bases match TRBD2. The CDR3 loop spans 15 amino acids. CDR1 and CDR2 from the germline V gene are SEHNR and FQNEAQ (reference sequence). The ends lost 5 bases at V and 10 bases at J; junction bases unmatched: 13. The CDR3 DNA reads TGTGCCAGCAGCCCTACTGGTGGGACTAGGGGGGAGCAGTTCTTC. Protein: CASSPTGGTRGEQFF.

This chain joins TRBV19 and TRBJ2-7, with 8 bases aligning to TRBD1. Germline V lookup: CDR1 LNHDA, CDR2 SQIVND (reference sequence). Trimming removed 1 base from V and 3 bases from J; junction bases left unmatched: 8. The CDR3 is 16 residues long. CDR3 sequence: CASSIGPGGAIYEQYF. CDR3 bases: TGTGCCAGTAGTATAGGCCCAGGGGGCGCGATCTACGAGCAGTACTTC.

This chain links TRBV30 with TRBJ2-3; a weak D match, TRBD2 (6 bases). The CDR3 contains 15 residues. Trimming left V 3 bases short and J 0 bases short, with 13 bases between. CDR1 and CDR2 from the germline V gene are GTSNPN and SVGIG (reference sequence). The CDR3 coding sequence is TGTGCCTGGAGGGAAGCGGGTAGTAGCACAGATACGCAGTATTTT. Its protein is CAWREAGSSTDTQYF.

Remarks on this clone: Distinct nucleotide sequences in the sample also encode this CDR3. The V call is TRBV5-1, the J call TRBJ2-1; 13 nucleotides agree with TRBD2. The V segment lost 0 bases and the J segment 1 base; nucleotides outside the gene matches: 1. The CDR3 length is 17 residues. CDR1 and CDR2 (germline): SGHRS, YFSETQ. The CDR3, as DNA: TGCGCCAGCAGCTTGGGACTAGCGGGAGGATCCTACAATGAGCAGTTCTTC. This encodes CASSLGLAGGSYNEQFF.

The chain links TRBV7-3 to TRBJ2-5; D perhaps matches TRBD1 (5 bases). From germline, CDR1 is SGHTA and CDR2 FQGTGA. Trimming took off 2 bases at V and 2 bases at J, with 18 bases between the two ends. The CDR3 loop spans 17 amino acids. The chain's CDR3 is CASSLLESAKGQETQYF. DNA of the CDR3: TGTGCCAGCAGCTTACTAGAGTCGGCGAAGGGGCAAGAGACCCAGTACTTC.

The CDR3 sequence is CASSNSAGSDTQYF. CDR3 in DNA: TGTGCCAGTAGTAACTCCGCAGGGTCAGATACGCAGTATTTT. V and J are TRBV19 and TRBJ2-3; tentatively, D is TRBD1 (5 bases). V lost 4 bases and J 4 bases, leaving 12 bases between the germline ends. This CDR3 is 14 amino acids long. The germline V gene encodes CDR1 LNHDA and CDR2 SQIVND (reference sequence).

The genes are TRBV5-1 and TRBJ2-7; D not certain. V lost 0 bases and J lost 3, with 13 bases in between. The CDR3 is 15 amino acids. The germline CDR1 and CDR2 sequences are SGHRS and YFSETQ. This CDR3 is CASSLATHASYEQYF. In DNA form, the CDR3 reads TGCGCCAGCAGCTTGGCAACCCATGCTAGCTACGAGCAGTACTTC.

The chain links TRBV28 to TRBJ2-7; 10 nucleotides agree with TRBD2. The CDR3 runs to 15 residues. V lost 3 bases, J lost 5 bases, and 7 bases stayed unmatched. CDR1 is MDHEN and CDR2 is SYDVKM in the germline V gene. The CDR3 spells CASSFASGSYNEQYF. CDR3 coding DNA: TGTGCCAGCAGTTTCGCTAGCGGGAGCTATAACGAGCAGTACTTC. Using reference TRBV28 and TRBJ2-7 for the parts outside the CDR3, the full variable domain is DVKVTQSSRYLVKRTGEKVFLECVQDMDHENMFWYRQDPGLGLRLIYFSYDVKMKEKGDIPEGYSVSREKKERFSLILESASTNQTSMYLCASSFASGSYNEQYFGPGTRLTVT.

This clone was recorded a few times. The V call is TRBV28, the J call TRBJ2-1, with 7 bases fitting TRBD1. Germline values: CDR1 MDHEN, CDR2 SYDVKM. The V segment lost 6 bases and the J segment 4 bases; nucleotides outside the gene matches: 6. CDR3 length equals 14 residues. For the CDR3, the DNA is TGTGCCAGCAGCTCAACAGGGGCATACAATGAGCAGTTCTTC. It encodes CASSSTGAYNEQFF.

V gene TRBV7-6 combines with J gene TRBJ1-1; 7 positions match TRBD1. Germline assignment: CDR1 SGHVS and CDR2 FNYEAQ. This CDR3 spans 12 amino acids. V was pared by 2 bases and J by 10 bases, with 4 bases of the junction left unmatched. CDR3 sequence reads: CASSLRGQSAFF. Written as DNA, the CDR3 is TGTGCCAGCAGCTTAAGGGGACAGTCAGCTTTCTTT. The full variable domain, its missing parts supplied by reference TRBV7-6 and TRBJ1-1, is GAGVSQSPRYKVTKRGQDVALRCDPISGHVSLYWYRQALGQGPEFLTYFNYEAQQDKSGLPNDRFSAERPEGSISTLTIQRTEQRDSAMYRCASSLRGQSAFFGQGTRLTVV.

This clone has more than one count but fewer than ten. The chain uses TRBV5-4 and TRBJ2-5, with 9 positions matching TRBD1. CDR1 and CDR2 (germline): SGHNT, YYREEE (reference sequence). Unmatched junction bases numbered 12, after V lost 1 base and J lost 5 bases. The CDR3 has 17 amino acids. CDR3 amino acids: CASSLRSGTGFSETQYF. The CDR3 bases are TGTGCCAGCAGCTTGAGGAGCGGGACAGGGTTTTCGGAGACCCAGTACTTC.

A few counts support this clone. The chain joins TRBV5-6 to TRBJ2-3; TRBD2 aligns across 7 bases. From germline, CDR1 is SGHDT and CDR2 YYEEEE. The CDR3 extends over 16 amino acids. The ends lost 0 bases at V and 0 bases at J; junction bases unmatched: 4. CDR3 nucleotides: TGTGCCAGCAGCTTGGTTTCCGGGGGGAGCACAGATACGCAGTATTTT. Protein: CASSLVSGGSTDTQYF.

This clone was counted between two and nine times. This chain joins TRBV28 and TRBJ2-7, with 11 bases identical to TRBD2. The CDR3 has 16 amino acids. V trimming: 4 bases; J trimming: 2 bases; junction bases outside the gene matches: 7. The V gene's germline CDR1 is MDHEN and CDR2 SYDVKM. The CDR3 protein is CASSSSLAGVTYEQYF. The CDR3, as DNA: TGTGCCAGCAGTTCATCACTAGCGGGGGTAACCTACGAGCAGTACTTC.

This clone was recorded a few times. The rearrangement joins TRBV5-1 to TRBJ2-5; 7 bases agree with TRBD2. The CDR3 has 16 residues. Per germline, CDR1 SGHRS and CDR2 YFSETQ. V gave up 3 bases and J gave up 2 bases; unmatched junction bases: 10. The CDR3 DNA reads as TGCGCCAGCAGCTCCTTGGGGGGGACCGATCAAGAGACCCAGTACTTC. Protein sequence: CASSSLGGTDQETQYF.

The V call is TRBV6-6, the J call TRBJ2-6; D uncertain. The CDR3 runs 13 residues. Germline loops: CDR1 MNHNY, CDR2 SVGAGI (reference sequence). Trimming took off 10 bases at V and 0 bases at J, with 7 bases between the two ends. DNA for the CDR3: TGTGCCACACTCGGCTCTGGGGCCAACGTCCTGACTTTC. Residues: CATLGSGANVLTF.

This clone has only a few counts. The genes are TRBV9 and TRBJ2-7; TRBD2 aligns across 12 bases. The CDR3 consists of 14 residues. The V gene end was trimmed by 3 bases and the J gene end by 3 bases; junction bases not matched to a gene: 1. The V gene's germline CDR1 is SGDLS and CDR2 YYNGEE. This CDR3 reads CASSGTSGDYEQYF. The DNA for the CDR3 is TGTGCCAGCAGCGGGACTAGCGGGGACTACGAGCAGTACTTC.

This clone has only a few counts. V and J are TRBV11-2 and TRBJ2-1, with 8 bases lining up with TRBD2. This CDR3 has 15 residues. Germline V gene sequence: CDR1 SGHAT, CDR2 FQNNGV. Trimming cost V 5 bases and J 8 bases; bases outside gene matches: 11. The DNA of the CDR3 is TGTGCCAGCAGCGGAGAGCGGGGGAAGGGGGATGAGCAGTTCTTC. Translating gives CASSGERGKGDEQFF.

This clone has only a few counts. The identical CDR3 is also encoded by other nucleotide sequences in the sample. The chain carries TRBV5-1 and TRBJ1-2; D uncertain. The CDR3 totals 13 residues. Trimming left V 0 bases short and J 1 base short, with 4 bases between. Germline CDR1 reads SGHRS; CDR2 reads YFSETQ. CDR3: CASSLDRNYGYTF. The CDR3 bases are TGCGCCAGCAGCTTGGATCGTAACTATGGCTACACCTTC. Full variable domain (rest looked up from reference TRBV5-1 and TRBJ1-2): KAGVTQTPRYLIKTRGQQVTLSCSPISGHRSVSWYQQTPGQGLQFLFEYFSETQRNKGNFPGRFSGRQFSNSRSEMNVSTLELGDSALYLCASSLDRNYGYTFGSGTRLTVV.

The chain carries TRBV4-2 and TRBJ1-1; weak D call: TRBD1 (5 bases). Germline CDR1 reads LGHNA; CDR2 reads YNFKEQ. This CDR3 has 14 residues. Trimming shortened V by 1 base and J by 4 bases, and 10 bases separated the two germline ends. The CDR3 coding sequence is TGTGCCAGCAGCCAAGTCCAGGACACCACTGAAGCTTTCTTT. Residues: CASSQVQDTTEAFF.

This clone came up a few times. V gene TRBV6-6 combines with J gene TRBJ2-7, with 7 positions matching TRBD1. The V and J ends lost 6 bases and 0 bases, in that order; junction bases with no gene match: 8. This CDR3 has 15 amino acids. Looked up from germline, CDR1 is MNHNY and CDR2 is SVGAGI (reference sequence). Written as DNA, the CDR3 is TGTGCCAGCAGCATACAGGGGTTAAGCTCCTACGAGCAGTACTTC. Amino acid sequence: CASSIQGLSSYEQYF.

This clone was seen only a few times. In DNA, the CDR3 is TGCAGCGCGACGGGCGGGGCGGCGGATACGCAGTATTTT. Translating it yields CSATGGAADTQYF. The rearrangement joins TRBV29-1 to TRBJ2-3, with a weak D call TRBD2 (6 bases). The V and J ends lost 7 bases and 6 bases respectively, with 17 bases between them. The CDR3 spans 13 residues. The germline V gene has CDR1 SQVTM and CDR2 ANQGSEA.

CDR3 in amino acids: CACTTGNYGYTF. In DNA form, the CDR3 reads TGTGCCTGCACGACAGGGAACTATGGCTACACCTTC. The J gene is TRBJ1-2, the V gene TRBV30, with 7 bases that match TRBD1. With V trimmed by 6 bases and J by 2 bases, 3 bases remained unmatched. CDR1 is GTSNPN, CDR2 SVGIG, per germline (reference sequence). The CDR3 length is 12 residues.

In this sample, this clone turned up a few times. The chain uses TRBV11-3 and TRBJ2-1; 7 nucleotides agree with TRBD2. Germline V gives CDR1 SGHNT, CDR2 YENEEA. With V trimmed by 5 bases and J by 2 bases, 3 bases remained unmatched. The CDR3 extends over 14 amino acids. The CDR3 region has the DNA TGTGCCAGCAGCATTACTAGCGCCTACAATGAGCAGTTCTTC. It codes for CASSITSAYNEQFF.